Below are 11 T cell receptor beta chains sequenced from a single sample in a study of T cells of healthy individuals. Each CDR3 protein is one row after TCRdb ran MiXCR on the 5' RACE reads. This repertoire shows around 63,000 distinct CDR3 sequences, 15% to 20% found once; its top ten account for around 5.1%. The receptors derive from a human donor in good health.

This rearrangement joins TRBV6-5 to TRBJ1-2; 9 nucleotides line up with TRBD1. The V gene end was trimmed by 6 bases and the J gene end by 0 bases; junction bases not matched to a gene: 20. Germline V lookup: CDR1 MNHEY, CDR2 SVGAGI. The CDR3 covers 20 residues. CDR3 sequence: CASSPWRRDREILANYGYTF. CDR3 DNA sequence: TGTGCCAGCAGCCCCTGGAGGAGGGACAGGGAAATTTTGGCTAACTATGGCTACACCTTC.

This clonotype has ten or more counts. The V gene is TRBV14, the J gene TRBJ2-1, with 11 bases lining up with TRBD2. Germline CDR1 reads SGHDN; CDR2 reads FVKESK. J lost 9 bases, V lost 3 bases, and 10 bases had no gene match. CDR3 length: 16 amino acids. The CDR3 here is CASSHVASGGNLEQFF. In nucleotides, the CDR3 is TGTGCCAGCAGCCACGTGGCTAGCGGGGGGAATCTTGAGCAGTTCTTC.

This clonotype was observed a handful of times. This rearrangement joins TRBV6-5 to TRBJ1-5; TRBD1 matches 9 bases. CDR1 MNHEY and CDR2 SVGAGI come from the germline V gene. V lost 5 bases, J lost 5 bases, and 4 bases stayed unmatched. The CDR3 is 14 amino acids. CDR3 sequence: CASSKGQGYQPQHF. The CDR3 DNA is TGTGCCAGCAGTAAGGGACAGGGCTATCAGCCCCAGCATTTT.

The gene calls are TRBV9 and TRBJ2-3, with D possibly being TRBD2 (6 bases). In germline, CDR1 is SGDLS, CDR2 YYNGEE. V lost 3 bases and J lost 2, with 19 bases in between. This CDR3 spans 17 amino acids. In DNA, the CDR3 is TGTGCCAGCAGCGCCCCACCCTCGGGACTTGCCACAGATACGCAGTATTTT. Its protein product is CASSAPPSGLATDTQYF.

This clonotype was observed a handful of times. The V gene is TRBV28, the J gene TRBJ2-5; TRBD2 agrees at 8 bases. The junction had 1 base not matched to a gene; V was cut back by 3 bases and J by 1 base. The CDR3 contains 14 residues. The V gene's germline CDR1 is MDHEN and CDR2 SYDVKM. CDR3 nucleotides: TGTGCCAGCAGTTTCGGGGGGGCCCAAGAGACCCAGTACTTC. Translation: CASSFGGAQETQYF. The full variable domain, in which reference TRBV28 and TRBJ2-5 provide the parts outside the CDR3, is DVKVTQSSRYLVKRTGEKVFLECVQDMDHENMFWYRQDPGLGLRLIYFSYDVKMKEKGDIPEGYSVSREKKERFSLILESASTNQTSMYLCASSFGGAQETQYFGPGTRLLVL.

This clonotype was recorded at least ten times. The chain is built from TRBV6-5 and TRBJ2-7; possible D gene TRBD2, 6 bases. Germline V gene data show CDR1 as MNHEY and CDR2 as SVGAGI. Trimming removed 2 bases from V and 0 bases from J, with 11 bases in between. The CDR3 spans 15 residues. The CDR3 loop reads CASSYDSGSSYEQYF. The CDR3 nucleotides are TGTGCCAGCAGTTACGATTCCGGGAGCTCCTACGAGCAGTACTTC.

This chain links TRBV7-3 with TRBJ2-5, with TRBD1 as a possible D gene (5 bases). V was pared by 3 bases and J by 5 bases, with 10 bases between. Germline CDR1 reads SGHTA; CDR2 reads FQGTGA. This CDR3 is built from 13 residues. CDR3 in amino acids: CASSFTGGETQYF. CDR3 in DNA: TGTGCCAGCAGCTTTACAGGTGGCGAGACCCAGTACTTC.

This clonotype has at least ten counts. This rearrangement joins TRBV20-1 to TRBJ2-1; the D gene could be TRBD1 or TRBD2 (5 bases each). Trimming removed 0 bases at V and 8 bases at J, with 14 bases between. This CDR3 spans 14 amino acids. The germline CDR1 and CDR2 sequences are DFQATT and SNEGSKA (reference sequence). The CDR3 DNA is TGCAGTGCTAGAGACGGGACCGGGCGCGATGAGCAGTTCTTC. Residues: CSARDGTGRDEQFF.

The chain carries TRBV11-2 and TRBJ2-1; D perhaps matches TRBD1 (6 bases). The CDR3 extends over 15 amino acids. In germline, CDR1 is SGHAT, CDR2 FQNNGV. The V gene lost 7 bases and the J gene lost 0 bases, with 13 bases spanning the gap. CDR3 in amino acids: CASTLGQSSYNEQFF. CDR3 bases: TGTGCCAGCACCCTAGGACAGAGCTCCTACAATGAGCAGTTCTTC.

The rearrangement uses TRBV5-1 and TRBJ2-5; D possibly corresponds to TRBD1 (5 bases). CDR1 is SGHRS, CDR2 YFSETQ, per germline. V was shortened by 0 bases and J by 4 bases, with 16 bases between the two germline ends. The CDR3 spans 16 residues. In nucleotides, the CDR3 is TGCGCCAGCAGCTTGGTGGGCCTCATAGACAGAGAGACCCAGTACTTC. Residues: CASSLVGLIDRETQYF.

A remark on this clonotype: The junction shows a germline mismatch at one end, possibly a read error. This sequence joins TRBV20-1 and TRBJ1-1; 7 positions match TRBD1. CDR3 size: 14 residues. Per germline, CDR1 DFQATT and CDR2 SNEGSKA (reference sequence). This chain's CDR3 is CSASERTGAVEALF. For the CDR3, the DNA is TGCAGTGCTTCGGAAAGGACAGGAGCGGTTGAAGCTTTATTT.